This T cell receptor beta chain was found in a study of cytomegalovirus exposure and HLA in healthy donors. 13 Jbeta primers and 60 Vbeta primers were used for the PCR. Method: immunoSEQ multiplex PCR; TCRdb's copy keeps in-frame clones and lacks some. The sample totals 75,000 to 95,000 clones. The CDR3 contains 16 residues. Germline lookup yields CDR1 SEHNR and CDR2 FQNEAQ (reference sequence). Trimming removed 2 bases from V and 5 bases from J, with 18 bases in between. Sample: PBMCs. This sequence joins TRBV7-9 and TRBJ1-1; D might be TRBD1 (5 bases). This receptor was taken from a man aged 30 to 45 in good health and CMV-seronegative. The CDR3 DNA sequence: TGTGCCAGCAGCTTAATGTTAGGCAGGGCCGGGACTGAAGCTTTCTTT. Protein sequence: CASSLMLGRAGTEAFF.